This TCR beta chain was identified in a study of blood T cell repertoires in COVID-19. Looking at the study overall: T cells, B-cell-depleted T cells, or PBMCs supplied cDNA or gDNA.

As handled by the study authors: Amplified reference gene primers provided the basis for estimating nucleated cell counts. Method: immunoSEQ multiplex PCR; TCRdb's copy keeps in-frame clones and lacks some. The DNA gave D and trimming, while V, J and clone size come from that table. The sample has about 100,000 clones, 70% to 90% seen once. CDR3 length: 13 amino acids. Germline CDR1 reads WNHNN; CDR2 reads SYGVQD (reference sequence). Unmatched junction bases numbered 6, after V lost 10 bases and J lost 3 bases. The sequence was collected from a man aged 50 to 60 with active or convalescent COVID-19. The source material was peripheral blood. The chain employs TRBV10-1 and TRBJ2-7, with 10 bases aligning to TRBD1. This chain's CDR3 is CATPGQGIYEQYF. CDR3 nucleotides: TGCGCCACCCCGGGACAGGGGATCTACGAGCAGTACTTC.